What follows is one T cell receptor (beta chain) and its context. The antigen remains undetermined. In germline, CDR1 is SGHDT, CDR2 YYEEEE. The CDR3 sequence is 14 residues long. Trimming removed 2 bases at V and 4 bases at J, with 12 bases between. The entry originates in a study of T cell responses to AZD1222 COVID-19 vaccine. Across the study: Analysis merged second doses at about 4 or about 12 weeks.

Study-level results: Compared with day 0, the breadth and depth of the Spike-specific TCR repertoire rose significantly after two doses of AZD1222. Donors, mostly white British, included more females; clonal diversity was possibly underestimated. In all cases, repertoires were sampled only after the peak T cell response.

Here immunoSEQ multiplex PCR was the method, and the copy in TCRdb shows in-frame clones only, minus some. Among about 100,000 clones listed, approximately 87% were seen once. The gene calls are TRBV5-6 and TRBJ1-1; D is undetermined. The sequence came from an adult in good health. This specimen was peripheral blood, taken on day 0 of AZD1222 vaccination. CDR3 coding DNA: TGTGCCAGCAGCTTCAATATGGTTGGCACTGAAGCTTTCTTT. Translation gives CASSFNMVGTEAFF.